The entry below gives a single TCR beta chain sequence along with its context. The PCR contained 60 Vbeta and 13 Jbeta primers. Using immunoSEQ multiplex PCR, the repertoire was profiled, and TCRdb retains in-frame clones only, with some absent. The sample table includes about 130,000 clones. The record originates from a study of cytomegalovirus exposure and HLA in healthy donors. J gave up 4 bases and V 5 bases, and 9 bases lay outside the gene matches. The CDR3 is 15 amino acids. The germline V gene has CDR1 SGHAT and CDR2 FQNNGV. The sequence derives from a man younger than 40 in good health and CMV-seronegative. This sequence joins TRBV11-2 and TRBJ2-3, with 7 bases aligning to TRBD2. Sequenced sample: PBMCs. The CDR3 DNA sequence: TGTGCCAGCAGCCCATCGGGAGGCCGGGCAGATACGCAGTATTTT. Translating gives CASSPSGGRADTQYF. Full variable domain (remainder filled in from reference TRBV11-2 and TRBJ2-3): EAGVAQSPRYKIIEKRQSVAFWCNPISGHATLYWYQQILGQGPKLLIQFQNNGVVDDSQLPKDRFSAERLKGVDSTLKIQPAKLEDSAVYLCASSPSGGRADTQYFGPGTRLTVL.